This is a list of T cell receptor beta chains from one sample in a study of blood T cell repertoires in COVID-19. Assay used: immunoSEQ multiplex PCR; TCRdb lists only in-frame clones, some missing. Of hundreds of thousands of clones listed, 80% to 90% are singletons. Sequenced sample: peripheral blood. Source of these receptors: a woman aged 70-85 years with COVID-19, enrolled during active disease. The conserved cysteine and the conserved F or W are not part of the CDR3 here.

j_gene: TRBJ2-7; v_gene: TRBV3-1/TRBV3-2; CDR3aa: ASSLDSEQY
j_gene: TRBJ2-1; v_gene: TRBV19; CDR3aa: ASSQRGRGRSYNEQF
j_gene: TRBJ2-7; v_gene: TRBV6-5; CDR3aa: ASTLGGQGLYEQY
j_gene: TRBJ2-1; v_gene: TRBV5-1; CDR3aa: ASSLGAEQF
j_gene: TRBJ1-2; v_gene: TRBV29-1; CDR3aa: SVVDRDYGYT
j_gene: TRBJ2-7; v_gene: TRBV9; CDR3aa: ASSVAPGDEQY
j_gene: TRBJ1-1; v_gene: TRBV20-1; CDR3aa: RGQGRAEAF
j_gene: TRBJ2-3; v_gene: TRBV24-1; CDR3aa: ATRGGTDTQY
j_gene: TRBJ1-4; v_gene: TRBV24-1; CDR3aa: ATNPDRVGYEKLF
j_gene: TRBJ1-2; v_gene: TRBV7-9; CDR3aa: ASSFPDSLNYGYT
j_gene: TRBJ2-3; v_gene: TRBV28; CDR3aa: ASSAGGTDTQY
j_gene: TRBJ2-3; v_gene: TRBV9; CDR3aa: ASSEGLAGLSDTQY
j_gene: TRBJ1-1; v_gene: TRBV27; CDR3aa: ASSLQVMNTEAF
j_gene: TRBJ1-1; v_gene: TRBV27; CDR3aa: ASSLTLTGDTEAF
j_gene: TRBJ2-2; v_gene: TRBV7-8; CDR3aa: ASSLRGRGGTGELF
j_gene: TRBJ1-5; v_gene: TRBV28; CDR3aa: ASSLVRASQPQH